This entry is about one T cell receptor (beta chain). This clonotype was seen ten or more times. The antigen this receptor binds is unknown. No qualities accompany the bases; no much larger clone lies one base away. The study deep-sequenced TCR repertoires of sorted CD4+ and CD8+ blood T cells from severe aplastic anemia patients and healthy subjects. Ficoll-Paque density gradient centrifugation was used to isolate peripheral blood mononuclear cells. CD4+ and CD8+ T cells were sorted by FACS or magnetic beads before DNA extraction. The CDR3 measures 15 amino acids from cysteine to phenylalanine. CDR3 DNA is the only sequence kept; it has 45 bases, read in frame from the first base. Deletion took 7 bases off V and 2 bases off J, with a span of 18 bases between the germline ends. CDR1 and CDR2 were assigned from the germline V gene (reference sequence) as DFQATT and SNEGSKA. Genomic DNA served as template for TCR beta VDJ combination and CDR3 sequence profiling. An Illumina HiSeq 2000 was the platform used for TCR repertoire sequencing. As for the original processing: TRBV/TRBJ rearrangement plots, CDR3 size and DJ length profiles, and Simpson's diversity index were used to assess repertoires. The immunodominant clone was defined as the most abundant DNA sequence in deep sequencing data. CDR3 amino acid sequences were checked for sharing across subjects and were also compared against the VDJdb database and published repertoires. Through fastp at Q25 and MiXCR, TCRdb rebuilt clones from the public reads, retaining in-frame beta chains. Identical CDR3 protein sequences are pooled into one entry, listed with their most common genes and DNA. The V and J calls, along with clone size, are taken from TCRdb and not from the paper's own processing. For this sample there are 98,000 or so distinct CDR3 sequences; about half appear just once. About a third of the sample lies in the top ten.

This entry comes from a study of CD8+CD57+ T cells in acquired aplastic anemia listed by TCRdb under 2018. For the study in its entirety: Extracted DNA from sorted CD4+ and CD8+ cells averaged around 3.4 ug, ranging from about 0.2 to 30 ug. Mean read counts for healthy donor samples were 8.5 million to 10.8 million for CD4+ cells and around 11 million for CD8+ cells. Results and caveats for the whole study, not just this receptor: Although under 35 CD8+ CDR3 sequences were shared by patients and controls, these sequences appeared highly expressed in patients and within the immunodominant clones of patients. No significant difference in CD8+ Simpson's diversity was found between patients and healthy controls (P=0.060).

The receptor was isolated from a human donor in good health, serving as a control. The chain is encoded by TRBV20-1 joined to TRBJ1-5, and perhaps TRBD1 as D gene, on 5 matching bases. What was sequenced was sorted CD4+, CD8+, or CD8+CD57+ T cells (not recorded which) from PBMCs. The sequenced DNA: TGCAGTGTGCCGGACACCTACGGACGCAATCAGCCCCAGCATTTT. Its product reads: CSVPDTYGRNQPQHF.